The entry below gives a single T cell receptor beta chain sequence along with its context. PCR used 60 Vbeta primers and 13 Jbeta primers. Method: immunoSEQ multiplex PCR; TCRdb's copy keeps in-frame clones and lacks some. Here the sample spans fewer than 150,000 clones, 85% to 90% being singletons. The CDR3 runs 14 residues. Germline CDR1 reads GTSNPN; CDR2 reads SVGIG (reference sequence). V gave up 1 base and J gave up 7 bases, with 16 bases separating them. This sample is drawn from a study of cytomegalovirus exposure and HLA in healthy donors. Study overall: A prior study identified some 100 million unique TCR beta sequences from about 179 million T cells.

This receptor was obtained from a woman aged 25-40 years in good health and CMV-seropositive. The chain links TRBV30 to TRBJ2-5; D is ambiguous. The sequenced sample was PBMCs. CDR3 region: CAWSETALDATQYF. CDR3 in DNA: TGTGCCTGGAGTGAAACGGCTCTAGATGCGACCCAGTACTTC. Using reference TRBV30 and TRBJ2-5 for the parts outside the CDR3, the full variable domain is SQTIHQWPATLVQPVGSPLSLECTVEGTSNPNLYWYRQAAGRGLQLLFYSVGIGQISSEVPQNLSASRPQDRQFILSSKKLLLSDSGFYLCAWSETALDATQYFGPGTRLLVL.